This T cell receptor beta chain was found in a study of CD8 T cells in ankylosing spondylitis. V was shortened by 6 bases and J by 3 bases, with 15 bases between the two germline ends. The CDR3 is made up of 14 amino acids. CDR1 is SGHTA, CDR2 FQGNSA, per germline. Note on this clonotype: Its antigen is unidentified.

Quantitative 5'-RACE with molecular barcodes was used to make the TCR beta libraries. TCRdb re-called the 5' RACE reads with MiXCR, one entry per CDR3 protein. The table shows approximately 190,000 distinct CDR3 sequences, with over 10% occurring only once. The study's findings and limits: From matched ankylosing spondylitis synovial fluid, disease-linked clones were reportedly recovered at significantly enriched levels. Characteristic of ankylosing spondylitis blood, it appeared, was a TCR beta motif comprising several highly homologous variants.

This chain joins TRBV7-2 and TRBJ2-7, with a possible D match to TRBD2 (5 bases). The sequenced sample consisted of blood, either unsorted or a sorted T cell fraction (not recorded which). This sequence originates from a female donor with ankylosing spondylitis or in good health (not recorded which). CDR3: CASRTDTGDYEQYF. CDR3 DNA: TGTGCCAGCAGGACCGACACCGGGGACTACGAGCAGTACTTC.